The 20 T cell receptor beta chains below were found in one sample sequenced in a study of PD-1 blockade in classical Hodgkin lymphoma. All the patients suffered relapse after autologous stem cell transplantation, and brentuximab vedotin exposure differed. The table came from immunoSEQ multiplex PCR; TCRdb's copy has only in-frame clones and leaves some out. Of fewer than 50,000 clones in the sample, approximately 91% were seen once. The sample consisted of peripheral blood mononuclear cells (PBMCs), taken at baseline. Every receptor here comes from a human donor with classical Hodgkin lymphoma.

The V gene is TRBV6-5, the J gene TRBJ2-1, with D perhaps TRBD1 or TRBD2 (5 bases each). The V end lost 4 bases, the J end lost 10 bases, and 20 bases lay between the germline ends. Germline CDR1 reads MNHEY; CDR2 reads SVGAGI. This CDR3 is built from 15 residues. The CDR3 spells CASSSGPGSVGEQFF. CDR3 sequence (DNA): TGTGCCAGCAGTTCGGGGCCAGGGTCCGTCGGGGAGCAGTTCTTC.

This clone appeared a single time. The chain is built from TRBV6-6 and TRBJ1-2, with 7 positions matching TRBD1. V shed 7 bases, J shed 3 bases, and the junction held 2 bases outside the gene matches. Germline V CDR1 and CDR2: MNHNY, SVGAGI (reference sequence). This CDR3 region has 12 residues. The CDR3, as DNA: TGTGCCAGCATTACAGGGGACTATGGCTACACCTTC. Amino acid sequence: CASITGDYGYTF.

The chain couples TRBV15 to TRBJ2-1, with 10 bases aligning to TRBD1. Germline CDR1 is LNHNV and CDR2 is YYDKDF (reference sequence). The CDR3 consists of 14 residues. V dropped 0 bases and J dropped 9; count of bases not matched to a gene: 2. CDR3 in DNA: TGTGCCACCAGCAGAGATCGGACAGGGGGTGAGCAGTTCTTC. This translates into CATSRDRTGGEQFF. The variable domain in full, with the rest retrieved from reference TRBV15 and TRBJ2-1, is DAMVIQNPRYQVTQFGKPVTLSCSQTLNHNVMYWYQQKSSQAPKLLFHYYDKDFNNEADTPDNFQSRRPNTSFCFLDIRSPGLGDTAMYLCATSRDRTGGEQFFGPGTRLTVL.

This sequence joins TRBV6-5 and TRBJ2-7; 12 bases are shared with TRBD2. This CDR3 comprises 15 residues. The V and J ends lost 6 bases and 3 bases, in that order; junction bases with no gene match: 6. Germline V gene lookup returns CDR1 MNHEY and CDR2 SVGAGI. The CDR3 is CASRELAGGGYEQYF. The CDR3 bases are TGTGCCAGCAGGGAACTAGCGGGAGGCGGCTACGAGCAGTACTTC.

This chain's CDR3 is CASSYSTDYEQYF. The CDR3 DNA follows: TGTGCCAGCAGTTACTCGACCGACTACGAGCAGTACTTC. The chain links TRBV6-5 to TRBJ2-7; D remains unclear. CDR1 and CDR2 from the germline V gene are MNHEY and SVGAGI. CDR3 length: 13 amino acids. Trimming shortened V by 0 bases and J by 3 bases, and 6 bases separated the two germline ends.

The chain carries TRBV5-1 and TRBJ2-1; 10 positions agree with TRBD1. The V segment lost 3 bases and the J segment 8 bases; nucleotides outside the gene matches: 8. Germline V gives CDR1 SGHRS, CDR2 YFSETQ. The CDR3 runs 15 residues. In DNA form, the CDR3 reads TGCGCCAGCAGCTATGGGACAGGGGCTCTGGATGAGCAGTTCTTC. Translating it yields CASSYGTGALDEQFF.

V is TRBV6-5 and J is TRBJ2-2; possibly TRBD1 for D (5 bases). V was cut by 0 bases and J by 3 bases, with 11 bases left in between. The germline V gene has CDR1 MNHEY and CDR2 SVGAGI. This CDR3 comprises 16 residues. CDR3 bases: TGTGCCAGCAGTTACTCACCGGACACGCACACCGGGGAGCTGTTTTTT. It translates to CASSYSPDTHTGELFF.

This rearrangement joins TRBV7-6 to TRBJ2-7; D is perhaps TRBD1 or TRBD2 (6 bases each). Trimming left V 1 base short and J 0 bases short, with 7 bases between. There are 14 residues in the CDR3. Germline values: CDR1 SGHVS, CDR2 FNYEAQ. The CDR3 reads CASSLEGGSYEQYF. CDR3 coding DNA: TGTGCCAGCAGCTTAGAGGGGGGCTCCTACGAGCAGTACTTC.

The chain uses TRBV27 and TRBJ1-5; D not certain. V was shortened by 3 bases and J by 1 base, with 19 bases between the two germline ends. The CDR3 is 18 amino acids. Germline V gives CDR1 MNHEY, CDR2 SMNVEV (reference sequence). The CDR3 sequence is CASSLRNPTGISNQPQHF. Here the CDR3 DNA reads TGTGCCAGCAGTTTGAGGAACCCTACGGGGATCAGCAATCAGCCCCAGCATTTT.

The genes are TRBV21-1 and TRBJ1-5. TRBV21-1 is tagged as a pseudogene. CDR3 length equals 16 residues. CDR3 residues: CASSKRTPRGNQPQHF. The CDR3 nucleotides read TGTGCCAGCAGCAAACGGACCCCTCGAGGCAATCAGCCCCAGCATTTT.

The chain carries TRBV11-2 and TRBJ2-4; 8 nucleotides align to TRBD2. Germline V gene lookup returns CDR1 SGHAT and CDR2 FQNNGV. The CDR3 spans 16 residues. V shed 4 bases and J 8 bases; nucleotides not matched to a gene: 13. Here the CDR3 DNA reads TGTGCCAGCAGCTCCTGGGCGGGGGGAGGTTCGGACATTCAGTACTTC. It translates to CASSSWAGGGSDIQYF.

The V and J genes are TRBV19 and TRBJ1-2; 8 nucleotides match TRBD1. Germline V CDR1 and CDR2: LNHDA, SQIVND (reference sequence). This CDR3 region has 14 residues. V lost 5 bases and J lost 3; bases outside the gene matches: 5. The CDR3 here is CASSAYRGDYGYTF. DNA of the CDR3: TGTGCCAGTAGTGCCTACAGGGGGGACTATGGCTACACCTTC.

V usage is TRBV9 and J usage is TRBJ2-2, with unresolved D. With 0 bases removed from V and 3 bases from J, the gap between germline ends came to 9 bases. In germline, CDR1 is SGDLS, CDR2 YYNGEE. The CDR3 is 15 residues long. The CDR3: CASSVAPQYTGELFF. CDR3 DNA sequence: TGTGCCAGCAGCGTAGCCCCCCAATACACCGGGGAGCTGTTTTTT. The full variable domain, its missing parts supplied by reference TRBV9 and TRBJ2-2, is DSGVTQTPKHLITATGQRVTLRCSPRSGDLSVYWYQQSLDQGLQFLIQYYNGEERAKGNILERFSAQQFPDLHSELNLSSLELGDSALYFCASSVAPQYTGELFFGEGSRLTVL.

The CDR3 loop reads CASSFLGGYSNQPQHF. Here the CDR3 DNA reads TGTGCCAGCAGCTTCCTAGGGGGTTATAGCAATCAGCCCCAGCATTTT. This chain joins TRBV7-8 and TRBJ1-5, with a possible D match to TRBD1 (6 bases). Germline CDR1 reads SGHVS; CDR2 reads FQNEAQ. Trimming left V 3 bases short and J 0 bases short, with 12 bases between. This CDR3 has 16 amino acids.

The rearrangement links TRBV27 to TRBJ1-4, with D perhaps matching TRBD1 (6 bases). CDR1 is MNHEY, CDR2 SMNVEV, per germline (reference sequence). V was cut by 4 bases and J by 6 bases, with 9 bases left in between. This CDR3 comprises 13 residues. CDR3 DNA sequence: TGTGCCAGCAGTTCCGAGGGGGATGAAAAACTGTTTTTT. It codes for CASSSEGDEKLFF.

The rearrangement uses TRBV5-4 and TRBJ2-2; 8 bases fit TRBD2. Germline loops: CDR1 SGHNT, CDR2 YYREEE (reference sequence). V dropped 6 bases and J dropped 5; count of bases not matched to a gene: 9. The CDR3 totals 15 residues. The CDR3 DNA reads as TGTGCCAGCACAGTTTACGGGGGGGCTACCGGGGAGCTGTTTTTT. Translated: CASTVYGGATGELFF. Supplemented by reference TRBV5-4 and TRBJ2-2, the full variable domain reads ETGVTQSPTHLIKTRGQQVTLRCSSQSGHNTVSWYQQALGQGPQFIFQYYREEENGRGNFPPRFSGLQFPNYSSELNVNALELDDSALYLCASTVYGGATGELFFGEGSRLTVL.

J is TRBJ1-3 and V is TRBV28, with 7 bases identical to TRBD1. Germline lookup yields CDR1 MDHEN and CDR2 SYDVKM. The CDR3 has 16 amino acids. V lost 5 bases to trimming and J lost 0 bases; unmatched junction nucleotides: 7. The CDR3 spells CASSPRQGLSGNTIYF. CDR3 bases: TGTGCCAGCAGTCCCAGACAGGGCCTCTCTGGAAACACCATATATTTT.

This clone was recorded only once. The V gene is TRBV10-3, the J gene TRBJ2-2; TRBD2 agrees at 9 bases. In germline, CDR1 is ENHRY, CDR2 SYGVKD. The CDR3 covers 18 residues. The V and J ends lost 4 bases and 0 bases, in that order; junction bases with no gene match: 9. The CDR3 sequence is CAISVGSGRPPNTGELFF. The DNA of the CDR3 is TGTGCCATCAGTGTCGGTAGCGGGAGACCACCGAACACCGGGGAGCTGTTTTTT.

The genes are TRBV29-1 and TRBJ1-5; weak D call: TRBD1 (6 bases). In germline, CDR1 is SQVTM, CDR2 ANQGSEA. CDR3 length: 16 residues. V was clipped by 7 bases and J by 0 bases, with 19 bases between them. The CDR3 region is CSALSGTPYSNQPQHF. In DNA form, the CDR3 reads TGCAGCGCCCTTTCCGGGACACCTTATAGCAATCAGCCCCAGCATTTT.

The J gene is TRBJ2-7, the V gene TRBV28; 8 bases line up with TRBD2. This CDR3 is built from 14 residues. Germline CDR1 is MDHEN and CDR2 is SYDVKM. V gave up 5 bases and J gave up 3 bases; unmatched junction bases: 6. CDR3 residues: CASSPHAGGYEQYF. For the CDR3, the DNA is TGTGCCAGCAGTCCCCACGCGGGGGGCTACGAGCAGTACTTC.